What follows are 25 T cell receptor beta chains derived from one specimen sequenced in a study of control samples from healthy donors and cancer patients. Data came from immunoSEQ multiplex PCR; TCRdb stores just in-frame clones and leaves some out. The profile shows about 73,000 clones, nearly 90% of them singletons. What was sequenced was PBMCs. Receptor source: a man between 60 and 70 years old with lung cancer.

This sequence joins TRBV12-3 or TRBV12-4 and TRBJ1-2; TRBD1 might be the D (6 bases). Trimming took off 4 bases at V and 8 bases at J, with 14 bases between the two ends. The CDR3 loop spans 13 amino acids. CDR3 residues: CASSSGAGGGYTF. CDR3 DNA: TGTGCCAGCAGTTCCGGGGCCGGGGGCGGCTACACCTTC.

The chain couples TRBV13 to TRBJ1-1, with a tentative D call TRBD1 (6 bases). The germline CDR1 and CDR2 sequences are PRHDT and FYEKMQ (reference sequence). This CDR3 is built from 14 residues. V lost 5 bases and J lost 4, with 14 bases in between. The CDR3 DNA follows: TGTGCCAGCAGCAACAGGGAGGTTAGCACTGAAGCTTTCTTT. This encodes CASSNREVSTEAFF.

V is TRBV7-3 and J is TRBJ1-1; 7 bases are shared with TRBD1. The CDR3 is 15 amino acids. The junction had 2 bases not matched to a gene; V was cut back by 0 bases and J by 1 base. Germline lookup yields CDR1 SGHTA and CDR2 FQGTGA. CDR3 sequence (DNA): TGTGCCAGCAGCTTAACCGGGACAGAGAACACTGAAGCTTTCTTT. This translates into CASSLTGTENTEAFF.

The CDR3 region is CAISERQYEQYF. CDR3 nucleotides: TGTGCCATCAGTGAACGACAGTACGAGCAGTACTTC. The genes are TRBV10-3 and TRBJ2-7, with a weak D call TRBD1 (5 bases). Germline CDR1 and CDR2: ENHRY and SYGVKD. This CDR3 has 12 residues. Trimming pared 3 bases from V and 4 bases from J, leaving 7 bases between.

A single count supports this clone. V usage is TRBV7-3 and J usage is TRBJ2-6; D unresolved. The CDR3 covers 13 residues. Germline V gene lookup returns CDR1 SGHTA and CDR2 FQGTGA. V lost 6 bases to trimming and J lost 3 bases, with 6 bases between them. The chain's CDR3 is CASSSYGANVLTF. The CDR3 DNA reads TGTGCCAGCAGTAGTTATGGGGCCAACGTCCTGACTTTC.

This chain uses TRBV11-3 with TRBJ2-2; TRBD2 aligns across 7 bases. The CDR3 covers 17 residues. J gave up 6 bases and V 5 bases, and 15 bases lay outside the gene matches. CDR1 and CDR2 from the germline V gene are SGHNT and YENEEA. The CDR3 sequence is CASSPGGASLRAGELFF. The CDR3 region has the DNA TGTGCCAGCAGCCCGGGGGGAGCCAGTTTAAGGGCCGGGGAGCTGTTTTTT. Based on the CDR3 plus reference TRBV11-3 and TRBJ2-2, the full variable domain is EAGVVQSPRYKIIEKKQPVAFWCNPISGHNTLYWYLQNLGQGPELLIRYENEEAVDDSQLPKDRFSAERLKGVDSTLKIQPAELGDSAVYLCASSPGGASLRAGELFFGEGSRLTVL.

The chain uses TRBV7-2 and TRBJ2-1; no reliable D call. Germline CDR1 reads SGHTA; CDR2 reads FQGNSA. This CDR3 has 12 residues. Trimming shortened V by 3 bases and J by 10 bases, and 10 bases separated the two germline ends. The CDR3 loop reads CASSFNQDEQFF. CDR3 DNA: TGTGCCAGCAGCTTCAATCAGGACGAGCAGTTCTTC.

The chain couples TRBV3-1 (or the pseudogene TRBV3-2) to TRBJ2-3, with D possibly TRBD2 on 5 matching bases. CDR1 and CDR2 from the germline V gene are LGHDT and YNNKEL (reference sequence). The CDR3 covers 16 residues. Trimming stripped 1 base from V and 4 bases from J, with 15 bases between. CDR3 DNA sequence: TGTGCCAGCAGCCAAGGTGGGAGCATAACGTCAGATACGCAGTATTTT. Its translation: CASSQGGSITSDTQYF.

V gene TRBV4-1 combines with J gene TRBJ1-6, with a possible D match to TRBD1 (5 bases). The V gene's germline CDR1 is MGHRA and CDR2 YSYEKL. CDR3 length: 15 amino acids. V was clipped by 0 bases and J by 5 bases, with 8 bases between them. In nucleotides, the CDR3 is TGCGCCAGCAGCCAAGATGCAGGGAATAATTCACCCCTCCACTTT. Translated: CASSQDAGNNSPLHF.

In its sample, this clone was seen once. CDR3 sequence reads: CASRVHWDSWNTEAFF. The DNA of the CDR3 is TGCGCCAGCAGGGTCCATTGGGACAGTTGGAACACTGAAGCTTTCTTT. This rearrangement joins TRBV5-1 to TRBJ1-1, with 7 nucleotides matching TRBD1. V lost 5 bases and J lost 1; bases outside the gene matches: 11. This CDR3 has 16 residues. From germline, CDR1 is SGHRS and CDR2 YFSETQ.

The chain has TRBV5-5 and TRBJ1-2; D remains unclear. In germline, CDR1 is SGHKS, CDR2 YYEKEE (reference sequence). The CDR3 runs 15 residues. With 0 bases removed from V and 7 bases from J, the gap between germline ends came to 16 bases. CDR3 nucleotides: TGTGCCAGCAGCTTGGATGCGGGAGCGGTCTCTGGCTACACCTTC. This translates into CASSLDAGAVSGYTF. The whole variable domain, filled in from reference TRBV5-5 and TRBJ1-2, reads DAGVTQSPTHLIKTRGQQVTLRCSPISGHKSVSWYQQVLGQGPQFIFQYYEKEERGRGNFPDRFSARQFPNYSSELNVNALLLGDSALYLCASSLDAGAVSGYTFGSGTRLTVV.

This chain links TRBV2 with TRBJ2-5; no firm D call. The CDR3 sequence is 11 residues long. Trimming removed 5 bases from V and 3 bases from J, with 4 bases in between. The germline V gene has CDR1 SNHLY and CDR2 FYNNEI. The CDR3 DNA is TGTGCCAGCAGTCCAAAAGAGACCCAGTACTTC. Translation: CASSPKETQYF.

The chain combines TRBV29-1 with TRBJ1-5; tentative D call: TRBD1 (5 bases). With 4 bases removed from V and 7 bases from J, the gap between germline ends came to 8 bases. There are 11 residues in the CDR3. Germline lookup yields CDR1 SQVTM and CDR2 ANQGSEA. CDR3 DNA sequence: TGCAGCGTTGGGGAGGGGCAGCCCCAGCATTTT. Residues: CSVGEGQPQHF.

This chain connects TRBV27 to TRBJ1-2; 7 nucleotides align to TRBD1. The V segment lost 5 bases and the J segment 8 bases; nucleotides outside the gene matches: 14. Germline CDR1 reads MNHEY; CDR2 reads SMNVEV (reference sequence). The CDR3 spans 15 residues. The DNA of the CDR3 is TGTGCCAGCAGTGGAAAGGGGACAGATTCTTTCGGCTACACCTTC. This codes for CASSGKGTDSFGYTF.

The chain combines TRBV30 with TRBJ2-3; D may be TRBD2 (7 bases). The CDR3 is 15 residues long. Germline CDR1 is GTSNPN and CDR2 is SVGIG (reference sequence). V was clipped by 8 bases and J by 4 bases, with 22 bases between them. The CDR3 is CAGGGSGGISDTQYF. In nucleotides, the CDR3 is TGTGCCGGGGGGGGGTCGGGGGGCATCTCAGATACGCAGTATTTT.

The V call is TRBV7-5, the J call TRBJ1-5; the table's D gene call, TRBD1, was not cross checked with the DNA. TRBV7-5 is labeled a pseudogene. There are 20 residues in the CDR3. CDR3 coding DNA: TGTGCCAGAAGCTTAAATGGTCTGGGACACTACCTTTATAGCAATCAGCCCCAGCATTTT. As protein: CARSLNGLGHYLYSNQPQHF.

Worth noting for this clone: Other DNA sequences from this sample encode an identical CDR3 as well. The chain's CDR3 is CASNLQSRGGRGGYTF. The DNA of the CDR3 is TGCGCCAGCAATCTACAATCACGGGGTGGGAGGGGAGGCTACACCTTC. The genes are TRBV10-1 and TRBJ1-2; perhaps TRBD1 as D (5 bases). Deletions cut 7 bases from V and 8 bases from J, with 26 bases between. Germline V gene data show CDR1 as WNHNN and CDR2 as SYGVQD (reference sequence). The CDR3 length is 16 residues.

As DNA, the CDR3 is TGTGCCAGTAGTCTCCAGTGGGACAGCTATGGCTACACCTTC. Protein product: CASSLQWDSYGYTF. V is TRBV19 and J is TRBJ1-2; TRBD1 agrees at 7 bases. Germline V CDR1 and CDR2: LNHDA, SQIVND (reference sequence). This CDR3 spans 14 amino acids. The V gene end was trimmed by 5 bases and the J gene end by 4 bases; junction bases not matched to a gene: 7.

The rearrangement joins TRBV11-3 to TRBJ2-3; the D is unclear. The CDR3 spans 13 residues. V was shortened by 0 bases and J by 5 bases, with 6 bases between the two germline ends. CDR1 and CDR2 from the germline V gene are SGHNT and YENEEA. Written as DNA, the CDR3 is TGTGCCAGCAGCTTAGATCATCTAGATACGCAGTATTTT. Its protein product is CASSLDHLDTQYF.

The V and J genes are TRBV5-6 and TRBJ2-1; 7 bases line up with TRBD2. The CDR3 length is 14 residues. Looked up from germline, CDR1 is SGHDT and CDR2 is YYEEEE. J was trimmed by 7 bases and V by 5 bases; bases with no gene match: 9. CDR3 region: CASSRWGGWNEQFF. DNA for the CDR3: TGTGCCAGCAGTAGATGGGGGGGATGGAATGAGCAGTTCTTC.

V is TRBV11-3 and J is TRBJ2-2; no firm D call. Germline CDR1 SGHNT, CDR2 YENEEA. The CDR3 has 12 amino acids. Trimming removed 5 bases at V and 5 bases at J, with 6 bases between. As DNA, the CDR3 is TGTGCCAGCAGCCGAACGACCGGGGAGCTGTTTTTT. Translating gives CASSRTTGELFF.

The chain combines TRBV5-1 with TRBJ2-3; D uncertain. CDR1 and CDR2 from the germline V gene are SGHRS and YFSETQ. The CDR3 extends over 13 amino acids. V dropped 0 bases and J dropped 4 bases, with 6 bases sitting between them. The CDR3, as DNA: TGCGCCAGCAGCTTGGTCGGCCCAGATACGCAGTATTTT. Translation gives CASSLVGPDTQYF.

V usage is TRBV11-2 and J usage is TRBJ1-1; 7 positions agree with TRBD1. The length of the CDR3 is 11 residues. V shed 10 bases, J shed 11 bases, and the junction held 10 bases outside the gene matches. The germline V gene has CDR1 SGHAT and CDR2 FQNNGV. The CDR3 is CATSEGQPAFF. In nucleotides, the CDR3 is TGTGCCACATCCGAGGGACAGCCGGCTTTCTTT.

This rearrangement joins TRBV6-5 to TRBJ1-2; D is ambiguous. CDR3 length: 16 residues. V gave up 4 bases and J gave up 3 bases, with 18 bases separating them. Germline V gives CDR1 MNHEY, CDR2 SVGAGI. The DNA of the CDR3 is TGTGCCAGCAGTTTTCCCCTGGGGAGCGGGGACTATGGCTACACCTTC. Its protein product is CASSFPLGSGDYGYTF.

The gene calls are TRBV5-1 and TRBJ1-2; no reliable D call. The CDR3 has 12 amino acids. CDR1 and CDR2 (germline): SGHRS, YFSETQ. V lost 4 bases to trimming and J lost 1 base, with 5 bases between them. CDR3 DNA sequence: TGCGCCAGCAGCCCCGATAACTATGGCTACACCTTC. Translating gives CASSPDNYGYTF.